The 4 T cell receptor beta chains presented below share a single source sample, sequenced in a study of T cells in Graves' hyperthyroidism and ophthalmopathy. RNA transcripts yielded amplified TCR beta CDR3 regions. HTBI primers drove first-round RT-PCR of the TCR CDR3. TCRdb redid the calling of the multiplex PCR reads with MiXCR, one entry per CDR3 protein. The data show around 600,000 distinct CDR3 sequences, 14% seen once. Input material: blood. The receptors here all came from a woman aged 45-59 years with Graves' ophthalmopathy.

V and J are TRBV7-3 and TRBJ1-3; 8 nucleotides match TRBD1. The CDR3 runs 16 residues. CDR1 and CDR2 (germline): SGHTA, FQGTGA. V lost 5 bases and J lost 0; bases outside the gene matches: 6. The CDR3 bases are TGTGCCAGCAGCATGACAGGGGCGAACTCTGGAAACACCATATATTTT. Translating it yields CASSMTGANSGNTIYF.

Ten or more counts support this clonotype. The gene calls are TRBV2 and TRBJ2-7; no clear D. Trimming shortened V by 6 bases and J by 7 bases, and 19 bases separated the two germline ends. In germline, CDR1 is SNHLY, CDR2 FYNNEI. The CDR3 covers 14 residues. The CDR3, as DNA: TGTGCCAGCAGCCCCCTTCCGGGCTCTTTAGAGCAGTACTTC. As protein: CASSPLPGSLEQYF.

As to this clonotype: Since a much larger clone is just one base distant, this may be a read error. This chain connects TRBV3-1 to TRBJ2-7; possible D gene TRBD2, 5 bases. This CDR3 has 14 amino acids. Germline CDR1 is LGHDT and CDR2 is YNNKEL (reference sequence). V was shortened by 5 bases and J by 6 bases, with 17 bases between the two germline ends. The CDR3, as DNA: TGTGCCAGCAGCGGACCGACCCGGGCGGGCGAGCAGTACTTC. As protein: CASSGPTRAGEQYF.

This clonotype was detected ten times or more. The rearrangement links TRBV30 to TRBJ1-2; 7 nucleotides match TRBD1. Germline V gene lookup returns CDR1 GTSNPN and CDR2 SVGIG (reference sequence). The CDR3 has 15 amino acids. The ends lost 0 bases at V and 7 bases at J; junction bases unmatched: 11. This CDR3 is CAWSVKDRRYSGYTF. DNA of the CDR3: TGTGCCTGGAGTGTAAAGGACAGGAGGTATTCTGGCTACACCTTC.